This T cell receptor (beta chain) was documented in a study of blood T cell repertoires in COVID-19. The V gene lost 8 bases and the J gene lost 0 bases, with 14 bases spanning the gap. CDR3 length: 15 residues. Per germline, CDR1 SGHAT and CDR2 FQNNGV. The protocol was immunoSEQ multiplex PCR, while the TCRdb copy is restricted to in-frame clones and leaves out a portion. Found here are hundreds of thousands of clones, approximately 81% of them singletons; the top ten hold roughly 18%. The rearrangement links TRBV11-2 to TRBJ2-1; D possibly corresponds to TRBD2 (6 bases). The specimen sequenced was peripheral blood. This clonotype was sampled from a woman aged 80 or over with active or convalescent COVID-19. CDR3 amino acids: CASRETSSSYNEQFF. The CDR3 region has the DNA TGTGCCAGCCGTGAGACTAGTTCCTCCTACAATGAGCAGTTCTTC.